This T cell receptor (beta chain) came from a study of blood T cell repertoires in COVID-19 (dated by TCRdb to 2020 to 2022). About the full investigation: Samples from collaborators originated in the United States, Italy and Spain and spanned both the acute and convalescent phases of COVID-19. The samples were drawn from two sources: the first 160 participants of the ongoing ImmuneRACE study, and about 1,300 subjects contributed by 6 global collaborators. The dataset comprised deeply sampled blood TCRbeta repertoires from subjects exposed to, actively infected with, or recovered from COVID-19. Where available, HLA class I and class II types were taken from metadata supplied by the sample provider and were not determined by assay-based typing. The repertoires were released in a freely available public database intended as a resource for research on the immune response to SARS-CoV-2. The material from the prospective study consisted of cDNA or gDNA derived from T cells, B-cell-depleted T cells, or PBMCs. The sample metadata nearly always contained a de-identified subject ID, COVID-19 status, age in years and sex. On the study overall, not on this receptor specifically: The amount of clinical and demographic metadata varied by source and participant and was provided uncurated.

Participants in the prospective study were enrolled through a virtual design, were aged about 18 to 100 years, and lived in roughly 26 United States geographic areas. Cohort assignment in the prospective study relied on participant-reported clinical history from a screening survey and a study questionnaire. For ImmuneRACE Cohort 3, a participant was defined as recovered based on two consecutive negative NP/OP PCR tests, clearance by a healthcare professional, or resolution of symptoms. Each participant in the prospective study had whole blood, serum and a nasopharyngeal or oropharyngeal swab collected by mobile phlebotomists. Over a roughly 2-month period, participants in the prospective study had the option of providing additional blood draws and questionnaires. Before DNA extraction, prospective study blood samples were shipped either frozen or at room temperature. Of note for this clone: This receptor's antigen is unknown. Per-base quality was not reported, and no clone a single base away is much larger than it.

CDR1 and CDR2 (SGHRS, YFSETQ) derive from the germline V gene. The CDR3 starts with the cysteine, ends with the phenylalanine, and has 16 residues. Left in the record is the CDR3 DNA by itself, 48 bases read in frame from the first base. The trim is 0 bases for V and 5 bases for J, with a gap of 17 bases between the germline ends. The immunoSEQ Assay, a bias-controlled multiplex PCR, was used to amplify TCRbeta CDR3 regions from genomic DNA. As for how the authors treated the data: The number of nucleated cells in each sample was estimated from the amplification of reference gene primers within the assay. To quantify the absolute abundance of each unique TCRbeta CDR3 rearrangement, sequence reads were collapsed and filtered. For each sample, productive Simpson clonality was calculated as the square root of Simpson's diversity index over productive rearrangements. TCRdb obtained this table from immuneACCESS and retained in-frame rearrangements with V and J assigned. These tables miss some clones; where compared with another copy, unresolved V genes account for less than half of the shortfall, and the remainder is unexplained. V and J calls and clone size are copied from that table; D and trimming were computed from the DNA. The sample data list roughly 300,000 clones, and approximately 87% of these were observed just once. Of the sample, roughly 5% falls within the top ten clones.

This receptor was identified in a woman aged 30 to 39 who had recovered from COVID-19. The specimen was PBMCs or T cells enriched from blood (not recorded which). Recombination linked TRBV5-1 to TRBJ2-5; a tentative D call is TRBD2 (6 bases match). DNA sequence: TGCGCCAGCAGCTTGGCCGGTCCCCGGGGGAGCGAGACCCAGTACTTC. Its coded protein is CASSLAGPRGSETQYF.